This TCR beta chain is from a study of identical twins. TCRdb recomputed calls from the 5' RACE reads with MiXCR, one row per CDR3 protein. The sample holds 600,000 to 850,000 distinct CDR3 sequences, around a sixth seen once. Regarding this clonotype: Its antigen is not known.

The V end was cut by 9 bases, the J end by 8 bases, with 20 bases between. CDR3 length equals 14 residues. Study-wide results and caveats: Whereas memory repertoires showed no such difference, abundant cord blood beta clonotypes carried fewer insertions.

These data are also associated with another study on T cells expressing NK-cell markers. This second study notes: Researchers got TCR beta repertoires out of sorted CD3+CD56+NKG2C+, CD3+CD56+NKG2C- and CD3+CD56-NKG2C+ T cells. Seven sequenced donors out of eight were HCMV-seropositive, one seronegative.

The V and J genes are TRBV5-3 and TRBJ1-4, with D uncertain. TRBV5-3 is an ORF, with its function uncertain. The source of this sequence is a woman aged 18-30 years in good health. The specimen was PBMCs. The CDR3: CAMSSGQLTEKLFF. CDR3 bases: TGTGCCATGAGCTCTGGGCAGCTGACGGAAAAACTGTTTTTT.